A selection of T cell receptor beta chains follows, all from one sample in a study of cytomegalovirus exposure and HLA in healthy donors. The table came from immunoSEQ multiplex PCR; TCRdb's copy has only in-frame clones and leaves some out. The repertoire includes 150,000 or so clones, approximately 72% of them detected once, and less than 2.5% sits in the top ten. Material for sequencing was PBMCs. These receptors were obtained from a human donor in good health. Each CDR3 is given with its conserved first and last residue. A clone size is listed for some rows: how often the clone was seen (once, few, many), or a class if it is expanded.

CDR3 length	clone size	V gene	J gene	CDR3 protein
13	.	TRBV4-1	TRBJ1-1	CASSLEGSTEAFF
15	.	TRBV27	TRBJ2-7	CASSPGLAKTYEQYF
14	.	TRBV27	TRBJ2-3	CASRTSGGARTQYF
17	.	TRBV11-1	TRBJ2-3	CASSSGQAPPATDTQYF
14	.	TRBV14	TRBJ1-6	CASSSGTANSPLHF
13	few	TRBV6-5	TRBJ1-5	CASSYDRDQPQHF
15	.	TRBV10-2	TRBJ2-1	CASNIRDRINNEQFF
13	.	TRBV6-5	TRBJ1-2	CASSVPGGGGYTF
14	few	TRBV11-2	TRBJ2-7	CASRGGSTGYEQYF
19	.	TRBV5-5	TRBJ1-5	CASSLVPGHLEGGNQPQHF
17	.	TRBV7-9	TRBJ2-7	CASSPGIGVLSSYEQYF
15	once	TRBV5-1	TRBJ1-1	CASTRTGETNTEAFF
14	few	TRBV9	TRBJ2-3	CASSADRNTDTQYF